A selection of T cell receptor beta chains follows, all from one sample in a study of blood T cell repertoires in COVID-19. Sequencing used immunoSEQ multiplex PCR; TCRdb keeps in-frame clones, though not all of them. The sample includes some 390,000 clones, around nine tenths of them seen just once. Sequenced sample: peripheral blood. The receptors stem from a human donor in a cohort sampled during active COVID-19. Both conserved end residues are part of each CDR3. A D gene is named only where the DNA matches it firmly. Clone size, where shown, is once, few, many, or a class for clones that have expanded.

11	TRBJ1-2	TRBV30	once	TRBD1	CARQGGGGYTF	TGTGCCAGACAGGGGGGGGGCGGCTACACCTTC
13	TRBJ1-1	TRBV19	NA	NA	CASSPGGTPEAFF	TGTGCCAGTAGCCCCGGAGGGACCCCTGAAGCTTTCTTT
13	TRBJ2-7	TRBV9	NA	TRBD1	CASSRGQNYEQYF	TGTGCCAGCAGCCGGGGACAGAATTACGAGCAGTACTTC
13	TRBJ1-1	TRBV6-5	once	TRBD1	CASSRGLSTEAFF	TGTGCCAGCAGCAGGGGGCTGAGCACTGAAGCTTTCTTT
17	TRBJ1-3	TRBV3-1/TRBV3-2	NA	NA	CASSQDRELGSGNTIYF	TGTGCCAGCAGCCAAGATCGGGAGTTAGGCTCTGGAAACACCATATATTTT
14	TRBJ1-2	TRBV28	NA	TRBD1	CASTPGTGPPFDTF	TGTGCCAGCACCCCCGGGACAGGACCTCCCTTTGACACCTTC
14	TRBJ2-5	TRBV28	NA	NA	CASSSRQFSETQYF	TGTGCCAGCAGTTCTCGACAGTTTTCTGAGACCCAGTACTTC
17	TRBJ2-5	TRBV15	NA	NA	CATSRSRGAGLVETQYF	TGTGCCACCAGCAGGTCCCGGGGGGCAGGGCTCGTAGAGACCCAGTACTTC
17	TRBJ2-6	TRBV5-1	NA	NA	CASSLWRELAGANVLTF	TGCGCCAGCAGCTTATGGAGGGAACTTGCTGGGGCCAACGTCCTGACTTTC
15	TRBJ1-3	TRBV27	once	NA	CASSLQGRAGNTIYF	TGTGCCAGCAGTTTACAGGGGCGGGCTGGAAACACCATATATTTT
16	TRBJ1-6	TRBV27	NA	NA	CASSLTAQGGDSPLHF	TGTGCCAGCAGTTTAACTGCCCAGGGAGGGGATTCACCCCTCCACTTT
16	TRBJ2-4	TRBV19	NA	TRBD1	CASSQGAGVAKNIQYF	TGTGCCAGTAGTCAGGGGGCAGGGGTTGCCAAAAACATTCAGTACTTC
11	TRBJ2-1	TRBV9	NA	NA	CASSATNEQFF	TGTGCCAGCAGCGCGACTAATGAGCAGTTCTTC
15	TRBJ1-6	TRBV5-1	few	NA	CASSLGDIYNSPLHF	TGCGCCAGCAGCTTGGGGGACATTTATAATTCACCCCTCCACTTT
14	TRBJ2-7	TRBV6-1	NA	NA	CASSVYRVLHEQYF	TGTGCCAGCAGTGTATACAGGGTACTCCACGAGCAGTACTTC
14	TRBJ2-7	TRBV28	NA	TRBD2	CASSLAGESYEQYF	TGTGCCAGCAGCTTAGCGGGAGAGTCCTACGAGCAGTACTTC
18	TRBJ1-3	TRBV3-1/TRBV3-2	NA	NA	CASSPFVGQGLGGNTIYF	TGTGCCAGCAGCCCTTTTGTGGGGCAGGGGCTTGGTGGAAACACCATATATTTT
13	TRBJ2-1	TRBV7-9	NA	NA	CASSERTYNEQFF	TGTGCCAGCAGCGAGCGAACTTACAATGAGCAGTTCTTC
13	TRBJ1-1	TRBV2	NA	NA	CASSEAEYRVAFF	TGTGCCAGCAGTGAAGCTGAATACAGGGTAGCTTTCTTT
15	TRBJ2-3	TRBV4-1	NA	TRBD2	CASSQEPLAGDTQYF	TGCGCCAGCAGCCAAGAACCCCTAGCGGGAGACACGCAGTATTTT
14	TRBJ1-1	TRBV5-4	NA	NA	CASSLTGLNTEAFF	TGTGCCAGCAGCTTGACAGGGTTGAACACTGAAGCTTTCTTT
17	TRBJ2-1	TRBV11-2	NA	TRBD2	CASSLVPSGGRYNEQFF	TGTGCCAGCAGCTTAGTCCCCAGCGGGGGGCGTTACAATGAGCAGTTCTTC
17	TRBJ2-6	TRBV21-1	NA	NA	CASILPGRDTGANVLTF	TGTGCCAGCATCCTACCGGGCAGGGACACTGGGGCCAACGTCCTGACTTTC
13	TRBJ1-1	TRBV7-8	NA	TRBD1	CASSKQGFTEAFF	TGTGCCAGCAGTAAACAGGGGTTCACTGAAGCTTTCTTT
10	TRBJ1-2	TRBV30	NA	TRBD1	CAWGDSGYTF	TGTGCCTGGGGGGACAGTGGATACACCTTC
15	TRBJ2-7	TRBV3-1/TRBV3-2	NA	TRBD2	CASSQDPTGGGKQYF	TGTGCCAGCAGCCAAGATCCGACAGGCGGGGGGAAGCAGTACTTC
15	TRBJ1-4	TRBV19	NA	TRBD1	CASSITGTGDEKLFF	TGTGCCAGTAGTATCACGGGGACAGGTGATGAAAAACTGTTTTTT
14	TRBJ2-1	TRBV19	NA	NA	CASSTAVRNPAEVF	TGTGCCAGTAGTACCGCTGTCCGGAACCCCGCCGAGGTCTTC
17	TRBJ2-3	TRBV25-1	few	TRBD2	CASSVRLAGEGTDTQYF	TGTGCCAGCAGTGTTCGACTAGCGGGGGAGGGCACAGATACGCAGTATTTT
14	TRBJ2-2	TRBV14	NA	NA	CASSQEAGTGELFF	TGTGCCAGCAGCCAAGAAGCCGGGACCGGGGAGCTGTTTTTT
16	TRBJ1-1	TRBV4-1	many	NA	CASSPVLDRLNTEAFF	TGCGCCAGCAGCCCTGTTCTGGACAGATTAAACACTGAAGCTTTCTTT
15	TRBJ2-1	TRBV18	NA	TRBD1	CASSPGAGGFDEQFF	TGTGCCAGCTCACCCGGAGCAGGGGGCTTTGACGAGCAGTTCTTC
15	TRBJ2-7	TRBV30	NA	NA	CAWSVRDMGSYEQYF	TGTGCCTGGTCCGTCCGGGACATGGGGTCCTACGAGCAGTACTTC
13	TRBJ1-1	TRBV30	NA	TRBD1	CACGRDRDTEAFF	TGTGCCTGTGGCCGGGACAGGGACACTGAAGCTTTCTTT
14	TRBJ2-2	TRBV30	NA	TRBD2	CAWRAGTNTGELFF	TGTGCCTGGAGAGCGGGAACGAACACCGGGGAGCTGTTTTTT
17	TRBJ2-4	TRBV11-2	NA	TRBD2	CASSYPSGGVAKNIQYF	TGTGCCAGCAGCTACCCTAGCGGGGGGGTAGCCAAAAACATTCAGTACTTC
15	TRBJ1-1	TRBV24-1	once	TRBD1	CATSQGGTVNTEAFF	TGTGCCACCAGCCAAGGCGGGACAGTGAACACTGAAGCTTTCTTT
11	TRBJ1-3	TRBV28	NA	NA	CASSQGNTIYF	TGTGCCAGCAGCCAGGGAAACACCATATATTTT
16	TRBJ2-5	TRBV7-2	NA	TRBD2	CASSLTSSGGSVTQYF	TGTGCCAGCAGCTTAACTTCTAGCGGGGGGAGCGTGACCCAGTACTTC
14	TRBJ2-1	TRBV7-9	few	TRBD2	CASSLDGTNNEQFF	TGTGCCAGCAGCTTAGACGGGACTAACAATGAGCAGTTCTTC
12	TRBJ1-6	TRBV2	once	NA	CATRGDHSPLHF	TGTGCCACCAGAGGAGATCATTCACCCCTCCACTTT
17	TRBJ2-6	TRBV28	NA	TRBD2	CASRSGGEAFGANVLTF	TGTGCCAGCAGGTCGGGGGGAGAAGCGTTCGGGGCCAACGTCCTGACTTTC